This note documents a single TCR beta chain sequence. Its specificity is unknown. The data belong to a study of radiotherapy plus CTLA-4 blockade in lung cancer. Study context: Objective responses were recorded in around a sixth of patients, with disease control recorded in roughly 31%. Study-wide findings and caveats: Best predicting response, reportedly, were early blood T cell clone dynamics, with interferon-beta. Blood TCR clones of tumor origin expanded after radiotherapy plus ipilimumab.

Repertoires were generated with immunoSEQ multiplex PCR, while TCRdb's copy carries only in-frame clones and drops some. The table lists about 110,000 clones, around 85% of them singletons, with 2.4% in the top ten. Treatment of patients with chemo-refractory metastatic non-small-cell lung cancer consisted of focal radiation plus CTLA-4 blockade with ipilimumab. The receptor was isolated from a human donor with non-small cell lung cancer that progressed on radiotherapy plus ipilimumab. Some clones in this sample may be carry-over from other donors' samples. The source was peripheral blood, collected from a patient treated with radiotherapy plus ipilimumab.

The CDR3 bases are TGCGCCAGCAGCCAAGGTCTAGGGCAGGCCTATGGCTACACCTTC. Amino acids: CASSQGLGQAYGYTF. The rearrangement joins TRBV4-3 to TRBJ1-2; D gene unclear. Germline lookup yields CDR1 LGHNA and CDR2 YSLEER. The CDR3 consists of 15 residues. V was pared by 1 base and J by 4 bases, with 13 bases between.